These 10 T cell receptor beta chains share one sample of origin, sequenced in a study of CD4+ T cells in melanoma. Profiling relied on immunoSEQ multiplex PCR, and the TCRdb table lists in-frame clones only, not all of them. Among roughly 120,000 clones listed, over 80% were seen once. Sequencing input: peripheral blood. These receptors came from a human donor with melanoma.

This clone appeared many times. This chain connects TRBV29-1 to TRBJ2-1; TRBD1 or TRBD2 may be the D gene (5 bases each). The CDR3 contains 10 residues. Germline CDR1 reads SQVTM; CDR2 reads ANQGSEA. V was pared by 2 bases and J by 15 bases, with 11 bases between. CDR3 in amino acids: CSVEQGRSFF. Here the CDR3 DNA reads TGCAGCGTTGAACAGGGACGCTCGTTCTTC.

The chain uses TRBV29-1 and TRBJ1-5; no reliable D call. Trimming stripped 8 bases from V and 1 base from J, with 6 bases between. This CDR3 is 11 amino acids long. CDR1 and CDR2 (germline): SQVTM, ANQGSEA. For the CDR3, the DNA is TGCAGCCCCCCGAGCAATCAGCCCCAGCATTTT. The encoded protein is CSPPSNQPQHF.

J is TRBJ1-5 and V is TRBV30, with D possibly being TRBD1 (5 bases). Germline CDR1 is GTSNPN and CDR2 is SVGIG (reference sequence). The CDR3 extends over 13 amino acids. V gave up 1 base and J gave up 3 bases, with 7 bases separating them. In DNA, the CDR3 is TGTGCCTGGAGTGGACAGACCAATCAGCCCCAGCATTTT. The encoded protein is CAWSGQTNQPQHF.

The V and J genes are TRBV7-9 and TRBJ2-2, with TRBD2 as a possible D gene (6 bases). The ends were cut back, 0 bases at V and 3 bases at J, with 8 bases in the middle. This CDR3 comprises 15 residues. Germline V gene data show CDR1 as SEHNR and CDR2 as FQNEAQ (reference sequence). CDR3 DNA sequence: TGTGCCAGCAGCTTAGCAAGGGAGGACACCGGGGAGCTGTTTTTT. This translates into CASSLAREDTGELFF.

This chain uses TRBV9 with TRBJ2-3; 12 bases are a match to TRBD2. The CDR3 has 17 amino acids. Germline CDR1 SGDLS, CDR2 YYNGEE. V shed 5 bases, J shed 1 base, and the junction held 8 bases outside the gene matches. CDR3 coding DNA: TGTGCCAGCAGTGATAGAAGGACTAGCGGGGGCACAGATACGCAGTATTTT. Encoded protein: CASSDRRTSGGTDTQYF.

This clone is a singleton in its sample. The chain uses TRBV5-1 and TRBJ2-3; no definite D call. Germline V gene lookup returns CDR1 SGHRS and CDR2 YFSETQ. Trimming removed 7 bases from V and 0 bases from J, with 21 bases in between. The CDR3 is 17 amino acids. CDR3 nucleotide sequence: TGCGCCAGCCATAACGAAGGGCCCCTCCTAAGCACAGATACGCAGTATTTT. Residues: CASHNEGPLLSTDTQYF.

The J gene is TRBJ1-2, the V gene TRBV6-1; D is undetermined. The CDR3 runs 10 residues. V lost 6 bases, J lost 9 bases, and 8 bases lay in between. CDR1 and CDR2 (germline): MNHNS, SASEGT. The DNA of the CDR3 is TGTGCCAGCAGCTGGGGTAGCTACACCTTC. Residues: CASSWGSYTF.

The gene calls are TRBV4-3 and TRBJ2-1, with TRBD2 identical over 12 bases. This CDR3 comprises 16 residues. Per the germline V gene, CDR1 is LGHNA and CDR2 is YSLEER. V was clipped by 3 bases and J by 7 bases; unmatched bases: 7. The CDR3 region has the DNA TGCGCCAGCAGCCAGGCTAGCGGGGGGGCTTCTAATGAGCAGTTCTTC. Protein sequence: CASSQASGGASNEQFF.

This chain uses TRBV25-1 with TRBJ1-1; the match to TRBD1 covers 7 bases. Trimming took 6 bases from V and 0 from J; bases not matched to a gene: 4. Germline loops: CDR1 MGHDK, CDR2 SYGVNS. The CDR3 is 14 residues long. CDR3 bases: TGTGCCAGCAGCCTACAGGGGATGAACACTGAAGCTTTCTTT. Translated: CASSLQGMNTEAFF. Full variable domain (remainder filled in from reference TRBV25-1 and TRBJ1-1): EADIYQTPRYLVIGTGKKITLECSQTMGHDKMYWYQQDPGMELHLIHYSYGVNSTEKGDLSSESTVSRIRTEHFPLTLESARPSHTSQYLCASSLQGMNTEAFFGQGTRLTVV.

This chain uses TRBV6-1 with TRBJ2-3; D is unresolved. V shed 4 bases and J shed 0 bases, with 11 bases lying between them. The CDR3 is 15 amino acids. Germline V gives CDR1 MNHNS, CDR2 SASEGT. Here the CDR3 reads CASSVRRSSTDTQYF. The CDR3 region has the DNA TGTGCCAGCAGTGTCCGTAGGTCCAGCACAGATACGCAGTATTTT.